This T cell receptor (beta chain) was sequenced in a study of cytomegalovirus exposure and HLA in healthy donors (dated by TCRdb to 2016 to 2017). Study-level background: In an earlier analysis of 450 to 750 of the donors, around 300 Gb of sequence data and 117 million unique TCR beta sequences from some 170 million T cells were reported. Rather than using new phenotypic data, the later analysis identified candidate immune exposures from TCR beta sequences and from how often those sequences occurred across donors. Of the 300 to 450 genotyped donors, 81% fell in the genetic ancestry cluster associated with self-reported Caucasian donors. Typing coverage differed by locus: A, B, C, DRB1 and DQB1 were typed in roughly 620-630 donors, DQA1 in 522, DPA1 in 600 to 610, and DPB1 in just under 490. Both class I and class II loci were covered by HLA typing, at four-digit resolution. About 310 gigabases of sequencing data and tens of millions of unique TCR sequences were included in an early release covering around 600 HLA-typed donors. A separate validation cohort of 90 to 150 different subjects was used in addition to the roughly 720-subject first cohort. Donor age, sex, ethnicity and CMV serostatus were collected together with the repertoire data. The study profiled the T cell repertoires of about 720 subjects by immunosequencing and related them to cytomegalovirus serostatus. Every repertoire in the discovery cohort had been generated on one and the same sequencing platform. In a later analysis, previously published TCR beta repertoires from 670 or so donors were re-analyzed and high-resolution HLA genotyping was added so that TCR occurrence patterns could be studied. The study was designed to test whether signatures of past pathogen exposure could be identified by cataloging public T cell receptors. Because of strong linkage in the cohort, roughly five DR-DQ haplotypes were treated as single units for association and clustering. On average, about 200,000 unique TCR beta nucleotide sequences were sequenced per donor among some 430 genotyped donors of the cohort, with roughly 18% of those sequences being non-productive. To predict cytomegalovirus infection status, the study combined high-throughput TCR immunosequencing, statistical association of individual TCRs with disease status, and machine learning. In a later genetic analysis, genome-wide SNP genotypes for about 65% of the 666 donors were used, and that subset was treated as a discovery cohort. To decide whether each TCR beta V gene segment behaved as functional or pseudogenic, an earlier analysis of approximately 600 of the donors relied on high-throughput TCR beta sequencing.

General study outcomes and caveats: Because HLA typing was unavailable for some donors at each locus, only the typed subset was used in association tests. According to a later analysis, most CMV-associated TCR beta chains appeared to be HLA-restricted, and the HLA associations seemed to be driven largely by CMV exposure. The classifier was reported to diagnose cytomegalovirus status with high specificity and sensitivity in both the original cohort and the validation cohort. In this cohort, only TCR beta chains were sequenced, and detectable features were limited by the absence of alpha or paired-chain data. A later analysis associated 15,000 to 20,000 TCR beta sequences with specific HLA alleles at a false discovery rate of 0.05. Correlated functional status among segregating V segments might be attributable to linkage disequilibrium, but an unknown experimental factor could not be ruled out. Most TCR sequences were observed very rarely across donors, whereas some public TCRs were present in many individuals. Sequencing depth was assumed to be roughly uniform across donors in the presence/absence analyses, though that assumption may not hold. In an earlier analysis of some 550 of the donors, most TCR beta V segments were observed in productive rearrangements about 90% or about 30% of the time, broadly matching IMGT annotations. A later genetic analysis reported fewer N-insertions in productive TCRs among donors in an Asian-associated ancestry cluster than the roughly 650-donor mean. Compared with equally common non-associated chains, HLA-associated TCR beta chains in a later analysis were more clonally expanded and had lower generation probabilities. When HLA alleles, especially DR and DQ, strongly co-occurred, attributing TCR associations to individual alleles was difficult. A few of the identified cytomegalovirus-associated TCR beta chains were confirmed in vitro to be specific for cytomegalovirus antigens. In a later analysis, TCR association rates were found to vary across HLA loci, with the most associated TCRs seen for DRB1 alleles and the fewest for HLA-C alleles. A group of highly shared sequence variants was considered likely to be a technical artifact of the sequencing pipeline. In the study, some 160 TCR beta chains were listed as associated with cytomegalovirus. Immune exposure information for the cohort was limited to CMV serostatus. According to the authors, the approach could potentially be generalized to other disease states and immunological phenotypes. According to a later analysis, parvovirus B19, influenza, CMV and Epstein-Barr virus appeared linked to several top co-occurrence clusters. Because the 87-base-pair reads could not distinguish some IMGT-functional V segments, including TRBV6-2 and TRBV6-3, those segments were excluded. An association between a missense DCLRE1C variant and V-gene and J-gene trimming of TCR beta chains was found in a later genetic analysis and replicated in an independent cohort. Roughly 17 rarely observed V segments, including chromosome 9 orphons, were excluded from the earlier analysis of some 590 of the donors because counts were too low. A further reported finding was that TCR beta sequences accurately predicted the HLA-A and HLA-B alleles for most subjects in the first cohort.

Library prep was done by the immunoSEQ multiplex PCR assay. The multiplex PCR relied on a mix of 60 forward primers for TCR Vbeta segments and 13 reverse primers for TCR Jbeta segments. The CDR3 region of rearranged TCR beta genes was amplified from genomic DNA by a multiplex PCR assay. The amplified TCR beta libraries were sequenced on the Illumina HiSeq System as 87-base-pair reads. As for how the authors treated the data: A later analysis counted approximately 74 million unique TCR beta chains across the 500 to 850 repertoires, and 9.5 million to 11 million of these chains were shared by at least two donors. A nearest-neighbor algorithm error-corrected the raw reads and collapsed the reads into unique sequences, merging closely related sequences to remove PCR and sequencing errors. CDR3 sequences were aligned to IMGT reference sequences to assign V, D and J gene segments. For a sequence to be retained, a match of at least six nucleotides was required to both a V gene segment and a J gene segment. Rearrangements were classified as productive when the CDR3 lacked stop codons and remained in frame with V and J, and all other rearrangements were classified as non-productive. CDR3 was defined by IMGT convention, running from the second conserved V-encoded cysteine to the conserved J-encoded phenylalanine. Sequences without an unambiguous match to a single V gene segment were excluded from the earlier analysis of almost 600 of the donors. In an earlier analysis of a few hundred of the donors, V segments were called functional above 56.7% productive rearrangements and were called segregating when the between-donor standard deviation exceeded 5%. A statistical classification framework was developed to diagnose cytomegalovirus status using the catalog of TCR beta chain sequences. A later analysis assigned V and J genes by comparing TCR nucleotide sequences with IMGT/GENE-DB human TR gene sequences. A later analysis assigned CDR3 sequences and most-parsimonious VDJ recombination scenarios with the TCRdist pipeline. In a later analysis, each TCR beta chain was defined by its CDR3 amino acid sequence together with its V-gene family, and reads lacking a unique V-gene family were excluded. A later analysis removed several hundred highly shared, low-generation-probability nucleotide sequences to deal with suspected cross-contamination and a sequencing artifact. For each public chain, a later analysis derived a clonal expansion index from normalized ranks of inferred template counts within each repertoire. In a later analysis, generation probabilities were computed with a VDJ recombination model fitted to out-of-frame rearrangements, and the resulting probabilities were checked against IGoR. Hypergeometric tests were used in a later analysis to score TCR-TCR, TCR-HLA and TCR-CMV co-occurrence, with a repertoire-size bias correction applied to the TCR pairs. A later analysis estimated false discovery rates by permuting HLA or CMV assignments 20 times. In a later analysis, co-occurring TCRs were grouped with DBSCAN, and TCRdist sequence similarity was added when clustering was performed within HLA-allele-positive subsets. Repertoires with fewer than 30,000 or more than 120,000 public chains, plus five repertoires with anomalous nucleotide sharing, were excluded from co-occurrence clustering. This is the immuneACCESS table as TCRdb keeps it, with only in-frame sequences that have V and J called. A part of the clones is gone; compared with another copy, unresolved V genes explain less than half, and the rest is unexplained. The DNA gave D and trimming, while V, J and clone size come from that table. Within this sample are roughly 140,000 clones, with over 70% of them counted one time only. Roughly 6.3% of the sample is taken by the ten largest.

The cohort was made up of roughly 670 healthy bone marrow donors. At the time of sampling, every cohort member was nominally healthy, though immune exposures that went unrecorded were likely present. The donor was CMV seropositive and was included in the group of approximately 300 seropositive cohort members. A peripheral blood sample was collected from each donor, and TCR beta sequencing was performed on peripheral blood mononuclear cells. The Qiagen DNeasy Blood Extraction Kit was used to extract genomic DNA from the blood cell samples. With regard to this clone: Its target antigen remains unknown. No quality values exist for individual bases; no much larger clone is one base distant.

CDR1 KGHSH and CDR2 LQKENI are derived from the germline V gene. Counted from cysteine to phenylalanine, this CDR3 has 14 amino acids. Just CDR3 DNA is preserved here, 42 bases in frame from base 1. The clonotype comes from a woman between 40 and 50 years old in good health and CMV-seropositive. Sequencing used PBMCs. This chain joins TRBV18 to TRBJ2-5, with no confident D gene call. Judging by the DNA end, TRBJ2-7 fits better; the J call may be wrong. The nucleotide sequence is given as TGTGCCAGCTCACCACCGAATGGAGTCTACGAGCAGTACTTC. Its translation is CASSPPNGVYEQYF.